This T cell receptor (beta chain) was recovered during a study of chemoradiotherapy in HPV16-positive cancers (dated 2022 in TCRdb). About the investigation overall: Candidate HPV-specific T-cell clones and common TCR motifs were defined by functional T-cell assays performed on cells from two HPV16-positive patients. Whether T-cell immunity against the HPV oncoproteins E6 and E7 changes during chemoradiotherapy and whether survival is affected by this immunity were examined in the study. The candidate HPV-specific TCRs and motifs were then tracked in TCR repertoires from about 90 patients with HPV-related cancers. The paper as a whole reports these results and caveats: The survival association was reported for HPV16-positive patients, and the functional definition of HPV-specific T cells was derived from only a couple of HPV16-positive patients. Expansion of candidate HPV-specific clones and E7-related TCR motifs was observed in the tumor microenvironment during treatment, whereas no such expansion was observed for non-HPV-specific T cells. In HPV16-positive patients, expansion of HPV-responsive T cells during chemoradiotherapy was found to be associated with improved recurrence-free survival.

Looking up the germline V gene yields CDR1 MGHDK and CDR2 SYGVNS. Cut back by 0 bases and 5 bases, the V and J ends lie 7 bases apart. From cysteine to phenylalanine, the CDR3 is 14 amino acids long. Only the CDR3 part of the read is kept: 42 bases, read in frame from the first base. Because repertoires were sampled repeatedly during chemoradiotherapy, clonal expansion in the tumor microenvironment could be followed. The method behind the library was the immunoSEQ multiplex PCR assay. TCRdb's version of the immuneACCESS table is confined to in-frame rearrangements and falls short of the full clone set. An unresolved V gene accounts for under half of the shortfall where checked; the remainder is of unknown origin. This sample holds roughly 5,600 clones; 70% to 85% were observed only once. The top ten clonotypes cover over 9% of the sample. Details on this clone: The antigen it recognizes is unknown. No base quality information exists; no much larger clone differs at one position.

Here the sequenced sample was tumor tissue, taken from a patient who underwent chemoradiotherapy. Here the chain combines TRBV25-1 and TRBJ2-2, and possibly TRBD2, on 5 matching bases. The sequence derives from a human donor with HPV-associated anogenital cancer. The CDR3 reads CASSEYRGTGELFF. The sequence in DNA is TGTGCCAGCAGTGAATACCGCGGGACCGGGGAGCTGTTTTTT.